The text below deals with one T cell receptor (beta chain). This likely traces to a read error, being one base from a far larger clone. Other nucleotide sequences in the sample specify the same CDR3. The sample originates from a study of shared clonotypes between healthy human individuals. This CDR3 is built from 12 residues. Germline CDR1 is MNHEY and CDR2 is SMNVEV (reference sequence). V lost 1 base to trimming and J lost 5 bases, with 6 bases between them. Produced via immunoSEQ multiplex PCR; TCRdb's table is partial and in-frame only. The data show fewer than 1 million clones, approximately 97% seen once. Terminally differentiated effector memory CD45RA+ cells were left out of the naive CD8 fraction, which was CD45RO-negative and positively selected for CCR7.

Sequencing used naive CD8+ T cells sorted from blood. This sequence joins TRBV27 and TRBJ2-7; unclear D gene. The source is a young man in good health. CDR3 coding DNA: TGTGCCAGCAGTTTATTAGGAGACGAGCAGTACTTC. Amino acids: CASSLLGDEQYF.